The subject of this entry is one T cell receptor (beta chain). V lost 7 bases and J lost 6; bases outside the gene matches: 10. The germline gives CDR1 MDHEN, CDR2 SYDVKM. The CDR3 length is 16 residues. The record originates from a study of blood T cell repertoires in COVID-19. Study in general: COVID-19 samples, acute and convalescent, were from the United States, Italy and Spain. T cells, B-cell-depleted T cells, or PBMCs provided the cDNA or gDNA that served as material.

Original analysis: Nucleated cell number was recorded as an estimate derived from reference gene primer amplification. Here immunoSEQ multiplex PCR was the method, and the copy in TCRdb shows in-frame clones only, minus some. The V and J calls and clone size were taken over from that table, and D and trimming were inferred from the DNA. Of roughly 220,000 clones listed, about 87% are singletons. The J gene is TRBJ1-5, the V gene TRBV28; 12 nucleotides align to TRBD1. The sample was peripheral blood. The TCR was taken from a man in his sixties with acute or convalescent COVID-19. In DNA form, the CDR3 reads TGTGCCAGCACCCCCCCGGGACAGGGGGCGGTTCAGCCCCAGCATTTT. This sequence encodes CASTPPGQGAVQPQHF.